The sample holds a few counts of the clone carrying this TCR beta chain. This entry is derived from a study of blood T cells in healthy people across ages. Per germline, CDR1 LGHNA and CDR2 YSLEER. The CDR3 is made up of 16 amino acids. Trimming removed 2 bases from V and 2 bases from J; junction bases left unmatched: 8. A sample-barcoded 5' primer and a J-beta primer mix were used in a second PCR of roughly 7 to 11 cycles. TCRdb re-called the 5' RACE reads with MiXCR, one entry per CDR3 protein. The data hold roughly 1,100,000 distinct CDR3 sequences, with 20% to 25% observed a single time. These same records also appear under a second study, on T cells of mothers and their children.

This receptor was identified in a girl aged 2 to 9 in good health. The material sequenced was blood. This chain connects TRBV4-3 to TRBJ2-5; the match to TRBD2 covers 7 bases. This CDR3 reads CASSQSTGGRQETQYF. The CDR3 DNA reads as TGCGCCAGCAGCCAATCCACGGGGGGAAGACAAGAGACCCAGTACTTC.